These 28 T cell receptor beta chains originate from one sample sequenced in a study of technical replicates of blood from several donors (dated by TCRdb to 2015 to 2018). Libraries were made using the immunoSEQ multiplex PCR assay. TCRdb took this table from immuneACCESS and kept in-frame rearrangements with V and J called. Such tables lack part of the clones; where checked against another copy, unresolved V genes explain under half of the gap, and the rest is unexplained. Here the sample has about 98,000 clones; 95% occur a single time. The ten largest account for approximately 0.2% of the sample. The sequencing input was T cells isolated from PBMCs. These receptors were collected from a human donor in good health.

This chain links TRBV4-1 with TRBJ2-7; no definite D call. The CDR3 loop spans 14 amino acids. The V and J ends lost 2 bases and 5 bases respectively, with 13 bases between them. Germline V CDR1 and CDR2: MGHRA, YSYEKL. For the CDR3, the DNA is TGCGCCAGCAGCCAATACAGAGACGTCGACGAGCAGTACTTC. The encoded protein is CASSQYRDVDEQYF.

This chain uses TRBV29-1 with TRBJ2-7; maybe TRBD1 (6 bases). The germline CDR1 and CDR2 sequences are SQVTM and ANQGSEA. The CDR3 sequence is 13 residues long. Trimming cost V 6 bases and J 2 bases, with 14 bases left between them. The CDR3 nucleotides are TGCAGCGTGATACAGGGTAGGGCCTACGAGCAGTACTTC. This sequence encodes CSVIQGRAYEQYF.

This rearrangement joins TRBV30 to TRBJ1-3; tentatively, D is TRBD1 (6 bases). The CDR3 covers 15 residues. Germline CDR1 GTSNPN, CDR2 SVGIG (reference sequence). With 0 bases removed from V and 0 bases from J, the gap between germline ends came to 9 bases. The CDR3 region has the DNA TGTGCCTGGAGTGTACTAGGGGGCTCTGGAAACACCATATATTTT. This sequence encodes CAWSVLGGSGNTIYF.

This chain connects TRBV5-1 to TRBJ1-2; 7 bases are shared with TRBD1. The germline V gene encodes CDR1 SGHRS and CDR2 YFSETQ. The junction had 8 bases not matched to a gene; V was cut back by 6 bases and J by 6 bases. The CDR3 extends over 13 amino acids. In nucleotides, the CDR3 is TGCGCCAGCACGGTTGAGGGGGCTGATGGCTACACCTTC. As protein: CASTVEGADGYTF.

This chain joins TRBV29-1 and TRBJ2-2, with 8 bases lining up with TRBD2. The V and J ends lost 7 bases and 3 bases, in that order; junction bases with no gene match: 7. Germline V gene data show CDR1 as SQVTM and CDR2 as ANQGSEA. This CDR3 contains 14 residues. The chain's CDR3 is CSAAVAGYTGELFF. CDR3 nucleotides: TGCAGCGCCGCCGTAGCGGGGTACACCGGGGAGCTGTTTTTT.

This clone appeared once. The V call is TRBV28, the J call TRBJ2-1; TRBD2 might be the D (7 bases). CDR3 length equals 15 residues. The ends were cut back, 4 bases at V and 4 bases at J, with 14 bases in the middle. Germline lookup yields CDR1 MDHEN and CDR2 SYDVKM. The chain's CDR3 is CASSSRGPLYNEQFF. DNA of the CDR3: TGTGCCAGCAGTTCGCGGGGGCCCCTTTACAATGAGCAGTTCTTC. The variable domain in full, completed from reference TRBV28 and TRBJ2-1, reads DVKVTQSSRYLVKRTGEKVFLECVQDMDHENMFWYRQDPGLGLRLIYFSYDVKMKEKGDIPEGYSVSREKKERFSLILESASTNQTSMYLCASSSRGPLYNEQFFGPGTRLTVL.

This chain uses TRBV19 with TRBJ1-1; 8 bases are shared with TRBD1. The CDR3 runs to 11 residues. V lost 9 bases, J lost 8 bases, and 5 bases stayed unmatched. The germline CDR1 and CDR2 sequences are LNHDA and SQIVND (reference sequence). The CDR3 reads CARKWTGEAFF. DNA of the CDR3: TGTGCCAGGAAATGGACAGGGGAAGCTTTCTTT.

This clone was seen only a few times. The chain combines TRBV5-1 with TRBJ2-7; 9 bases fit TRBD2. This CDR3 contains 16 residues. V lost 0 bases to trimming and J lost 3 bases; unmatched junction nucleotides: 7. CDR1 is SGHRS, CDR2 YFSETQ, per germline. The CDR3: CASSLAAGGAGYEQYF. The CDR3 nucleotides read TGCGCCAGCAGCTTGGCAGCGGGGGGCGCAGGCTACGAGCAGTACTTC.

The V gene is TRBV15, the J gene TRBJ1-2; D remains ambiguous. Germline loops: CDR1 LNHNV, CDR2 YYDKDF (reference sequence). Trimming pared 6 bases from V and 4 bases from J, leaving 15 bases between. The CDR3 is 14 amino acids. The DNA for the CDR3 is TGTGCCACCAGGCCGACTATAACTCCCTATGGCTACACCTTC. Residues: CATRPTITPYGYTF.

This chain joins TRBV27 and TRBJ2-6; 7 bases agree with TRBD1. The CDR3 contains 16 residues. Trimming removed 5 bases from V and 2 bases from J; junction bases left unmatched: 6. Germline assignment: CDR1 MNHEY and CDR2 SMNVEV (reference sequence). CDR3 DNA sequence: TGTGCCAGCAGTGCCACAGGGGCAGCTGGGGCCAACGTCCTGACTTTC. This translates into CASSATGAAGANVLTF. Full variable domain (remainder filled in from reference TRBV27 and TRBJ2-6): EAQVTQNPRYLITVTGKKLTVTCSQNMNHEYMSWYRQDPGLGLRQIYYSMNVEVTDKGDVPEGYKVSRKEKRNFPLILESPSPNQTSLYFCASSATGAAGANVLTFGAGSRLTVL.

The chain couples TRBV5-6 to TRBJ1-2; D remains unclear. This CDR3 comprises 15 residues. Trimming left V 0 bases short and J 5 bases short, with 14 bases between. Germline V gene lookup returns CDR1 SGHDT and CDR2 YYEEEE. CDR3 sequence (DNA): TGTGCCAGCAGCTTGGACAGTTTCACCCCTTATGGCTACACCTTC. It yields the protein CASSLDSFTPYGYTF.

The gene calls are TRBV9 and TRBJ1-3; D is unresolved. Looked up from germline, CDR1 is SGDLS and CDR2 is YYNGEE. There are 17 residues in the CDR3. V gave up 0 bases and J gave up 0 bases, with 13 bases separating them. CDR3 in amino acids: CASSVVPGSFSGNTIYF. For the CDR3, the DNA is TGTGCCAGCAGCGTAGTTCCAGGCTCCTTCTCTGGAAACACCATATATTTT.

The J gene is TRBJ2-2, the V gene TRBV6-6; TRBD1 aligns across 10 bases. The V gene end was trimmed by 10 bases and the J gene end by 6 bases; junction bases not matched to a gene: 5. The CDR3 length is 13 residues. Germline-derived CDR1 and CDR2 are MNHNY and SVGAGI (reference sequence). This chain's CDR3 is CAIRQGAAGELFF. CDR3 bases: TGTGCCATTCGACAGGGGGCCGCCGGGGAGCTGTTTTTT.

This clone was detected only once. The V gene is TRBV10-2, the J gene TRBJ2-3, with a possible D match to TRBD2 (6 bases). The CDR3 covers 15 residues. CDR1 is WSHSY and CDR2 is SAAADI in the germline V gene. With 0 bases removed from V and 2 bases from J, the gap between germline ends came to 9 bases. The CDR3 loop is CASSESDYTTDTQYF. The CDR3 coding sequence is TGCGCCAGCAGTGAGTCGGACTATACCACAGATACGCAGTATTTT.

The CDR3 region is CASSLAESYEQYF. The CDR3, as DNA: TGTGCCAGCAGCTTAGCAGAGTCATACGAGCAGTACTTC. The rearrangement joins TRBV7-9 to TRBJ2-5; D gene ambiguous. The J call may be incorrect, as the DNA end agrees better with TRBJ2-7. Germline CDR1 SEHNR, CDR2 FQNEAQ (reference sequence). This CDR3 region has 13 residues.

The chain carries TRBV5-4 and TRBJ1-1; D is possibly TRBD1 (5 bases). CDR1 and CDR2 (germline): SGHNT, YYREEE (reference sequence). The CDR3 has 18 amino acids. With 0 bases removed from V and 1 base from J, the gap between germline ends came to 19 bases. For the CDR3, the DNA is TGTGCCAGCAGCTTGGTTCGGGGACTACAAACCTCGAACACTGAAGCTTTCTTT. This encodes CASSLVRGLQTSNTEAFF. The full variable domain, in which reference TRBV5-4 and TRBJ1-1 provide the parts outside the CDR3, is ETGVTQSPTHLIKTRGQQVTLRCSSQSGHNTVSWYQQALGQGPQFIFQYYREEENGRGNFPPRFSGLQFPNYSSELNVNALELDDSALYLCASSLVRGLQTSNTEAFFGQGTRLTVV.

This clone was counted a few times. V usage is TRBV7-9 and J usage is TRBJ1-2, with a possible D match to TRBD1 (5 bases). The CDR3 extends over 17 amino acids. V dropped 1 base and J dropped 3 bases, with 18 bases sitting between them. CDR1 and CDR2 from the germline V gene are SEHNR and FQNEAQ (reference sequence). This chain's CDR3 is CASSLVSPTAYDYGYTF. The CDR3 nucleotides read TGTGCCAGCAGCTTAGTTTCCCCGACAGCCTATGACTATGGCTACACCTTC.

V and J are TRBV7-6 and TRBJ1-6, with 10 bases aligning to TRBD1. This CDR3 contains 16 residues. With 5 bases clipped from V and 4 bases from J, the junction kept 5 bases outside the gene matches. Germline CDR1 SGHVS, CDR2 FNYEAQ. CDR3 DNA sequence: TGTGCCAGCAGCACTAGGGGACAGGGGTATAATTCACCCCTCCACTTT. It yields the protein CASSTRGQGYNSPLHF.

The chain employs TRBV10-1 and TRBJ2-7, with 7 bases lining up with TRBD2. Trimming removed 4 bases from V and 3 bases from J; junction bases left unmatched: 6. This CDR3 contains 14 residues. Germline V lookup: CDR1 WNHNN, CDR2 SYGVQD (reference sequence). The CDR3 protein is CASSVTTGGYEQYF. The CDR3 nucleotides are TGCGCCAGCAGTGTTACCACGGGGGGCTACGAGCAGTACTTC.

This clone has just one count. The chain carries TRBV7-9 and TRBJ2-7; 8 bases match TRBD1. J lost 4 bases, V lost 4 bases, and 15 bases had no gene match. The CDR3 runs to 17 residues. Germline V gene data show CDR1 as SEHNR and CDR2 as FQNEAQ (reference sequence). The CDR3 DNA sequence: TGTGCCAGCAGCTCTTATCAGGGATTACAGGGGGTTTACGAGCAGTACTTC. It codes for CASSSYQGLQGVYEQYF.

This clone has only one observation. The chain joins TRBV9 to TRBJ2-3; TRBD2 aligns across 10 bases. V shed 1 base and J 0 bases; nucleotides not matched to a gene: 2. CDR3 length: 16 residues. CDR1 and CDR2 (germline): SGDLS, YYNGEE. CDR3 sequence: CASSVLTSGSTDTQYF. CDR3 bases: TGTGCCAGCAGCGTACTGACTAGCGGGAGCACAGATACGCAGTATTTT.

This chain connects TRBV28 to TRBJ2-7; 10 positions match TRBD2. J lost 2 bases, V lost 6 bases, and 10 bases had no gene match. The CDR3 runs to 16 residues. Germline CDR1 is MDHEN and CDR2 is SYDVKM. The CDR3 DNA reads TGTGCCAGCAGCAGCCCGGGACTAGCGAACGCCTACGAGCAGTACTTC. Its translation: CASSSPGLANAYEQYF.

V and J are TRBV19 and TRBJ2-1, with 9 bases aligning to TRBD2. The CDR3 spans 15 residues. The V gene's germline CDR1 is LNHDA and CDR2 SQIVND (reference sequence). V lost 5 bases to trimming and J lost 4 bases; unmatched junction nucleotides: 6. The CDR3 DNA reads TGTGCCAGTAGTCCCGTAGCGGGGGAGTACAATGAGCAGTTCTTC. Translation: CASSPVAGEYNEQFF. Filled out from reference TRBV19 and TRBJ2-1, the complete variable domain reads DGGITQSPKYLFRKEGQNVTLSCEQNLNHDAMYWYRQDPGQGLRLIYYSQIVNDFQKGDIAEGYSVSREKKESFPLTVTSAQKNPTAFYLCASSPVAGEYNEQFFGPGTRLTVL.

The chain couples TRBV4-1 to TRBJ2-3; 7 positions agree with TRBD2. The germline gives CDR1 MGHRA, CDR2 YSYEKL. The CDR3 runs to 16 residues. Losses at the gene ends were 1 base for V and 0 bases for J; bases not matched to a gene: 4. CDR3 coding DNA: TGCGCCAGCAGCCAAGGTAATAGCGGGAGCACAGATACGCAGTATTTT. Amino acid sequence: CASSQGNSGSTDTQYF.

J is TRBJ2-7 and V is TRBV28, with TRBD1 as a possible D gene (6 bases). The CDR3 length is 19 residues. Germline CDR1 and CDR2: MDHEN and SYDVKM. Trimming removed 7 bases at V and 0 bases at J, with 28 bases between. CDR3 sequence reads: CASKKIPRRLRDNSYEQYF. Written as DNA, the CDR3 is TGTGCCAGCAAGAAAATTCCACGCCGACTCCGGGACAACTCCTACGAGCAGTACTTC.

This chain joins TRBV12-5 and TRBJ1-1; 8 nucleotides line up with TRBD1. Germline trimming cut 6 bases from V and 7 bases from J; bases unmatched to any gene: 16. Germline V lookup: CDR1 LGHNT, CDR2 FRNRAP. The CDR3 spans 16 residues. The CDR3 spells CASGSGQEYWFGEAFF. The CDR3 DNA follows: TGTGCTAGTGGCTCGGGACAGGAATATTGGTTTGGTGAAGCTTTCTTT.

This clone appeared a single time. V and J are TRBV7-9 and TRBJ1-5; D remains ambiguous. The CDR3 covers 14 residues. Germline V lookup: CDR1 SEHNR, CDR2 FQNEAQ (reference sequence). The ends were cut back, 6 bases at V and 7 bases at J, with 16 bases in the middle. CDR3 in amino acids: CASSQEGLGQPQHF. The CDR3 DNA reads TGTGCCAGCAGTCAAGAAGGACTAGGACAGCCCCAGCATTTT.

The chain combines TRBV23-1 with TRBJ2-3, with 11 bases identical to TRBD1. TRBV23-1 is annotated as an ORF whose role is uncertain. CDR3 length: 24 residues. V shed 0 bases and J 4 bases; nucleotides not matched to a gene: 27. The CDR3 here is CASSQSYWFRDRGCREGPPDTQYF. CDR3 bases: TGCGCCAGCAGTCAATCGTATTGGTTTCGGGACAGGGGGTGCCGAGAGGGACCCCCAGATACGCAGTATTTT.